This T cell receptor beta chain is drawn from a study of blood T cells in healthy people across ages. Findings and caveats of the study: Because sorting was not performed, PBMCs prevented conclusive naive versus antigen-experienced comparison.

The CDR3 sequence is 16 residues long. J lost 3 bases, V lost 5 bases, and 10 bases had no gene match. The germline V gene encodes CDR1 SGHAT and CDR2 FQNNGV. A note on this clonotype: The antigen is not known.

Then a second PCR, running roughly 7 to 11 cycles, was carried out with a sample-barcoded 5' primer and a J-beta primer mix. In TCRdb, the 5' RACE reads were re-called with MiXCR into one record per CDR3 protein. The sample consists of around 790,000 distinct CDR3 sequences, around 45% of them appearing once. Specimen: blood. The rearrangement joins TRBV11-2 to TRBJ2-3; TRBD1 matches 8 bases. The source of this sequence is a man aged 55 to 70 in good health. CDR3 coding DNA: TGTGCCAGCAGCACCCGACAGGGGCCAAGAACAGATACGCAGTATTTT. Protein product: CASSTRQGPRTDTQYF.